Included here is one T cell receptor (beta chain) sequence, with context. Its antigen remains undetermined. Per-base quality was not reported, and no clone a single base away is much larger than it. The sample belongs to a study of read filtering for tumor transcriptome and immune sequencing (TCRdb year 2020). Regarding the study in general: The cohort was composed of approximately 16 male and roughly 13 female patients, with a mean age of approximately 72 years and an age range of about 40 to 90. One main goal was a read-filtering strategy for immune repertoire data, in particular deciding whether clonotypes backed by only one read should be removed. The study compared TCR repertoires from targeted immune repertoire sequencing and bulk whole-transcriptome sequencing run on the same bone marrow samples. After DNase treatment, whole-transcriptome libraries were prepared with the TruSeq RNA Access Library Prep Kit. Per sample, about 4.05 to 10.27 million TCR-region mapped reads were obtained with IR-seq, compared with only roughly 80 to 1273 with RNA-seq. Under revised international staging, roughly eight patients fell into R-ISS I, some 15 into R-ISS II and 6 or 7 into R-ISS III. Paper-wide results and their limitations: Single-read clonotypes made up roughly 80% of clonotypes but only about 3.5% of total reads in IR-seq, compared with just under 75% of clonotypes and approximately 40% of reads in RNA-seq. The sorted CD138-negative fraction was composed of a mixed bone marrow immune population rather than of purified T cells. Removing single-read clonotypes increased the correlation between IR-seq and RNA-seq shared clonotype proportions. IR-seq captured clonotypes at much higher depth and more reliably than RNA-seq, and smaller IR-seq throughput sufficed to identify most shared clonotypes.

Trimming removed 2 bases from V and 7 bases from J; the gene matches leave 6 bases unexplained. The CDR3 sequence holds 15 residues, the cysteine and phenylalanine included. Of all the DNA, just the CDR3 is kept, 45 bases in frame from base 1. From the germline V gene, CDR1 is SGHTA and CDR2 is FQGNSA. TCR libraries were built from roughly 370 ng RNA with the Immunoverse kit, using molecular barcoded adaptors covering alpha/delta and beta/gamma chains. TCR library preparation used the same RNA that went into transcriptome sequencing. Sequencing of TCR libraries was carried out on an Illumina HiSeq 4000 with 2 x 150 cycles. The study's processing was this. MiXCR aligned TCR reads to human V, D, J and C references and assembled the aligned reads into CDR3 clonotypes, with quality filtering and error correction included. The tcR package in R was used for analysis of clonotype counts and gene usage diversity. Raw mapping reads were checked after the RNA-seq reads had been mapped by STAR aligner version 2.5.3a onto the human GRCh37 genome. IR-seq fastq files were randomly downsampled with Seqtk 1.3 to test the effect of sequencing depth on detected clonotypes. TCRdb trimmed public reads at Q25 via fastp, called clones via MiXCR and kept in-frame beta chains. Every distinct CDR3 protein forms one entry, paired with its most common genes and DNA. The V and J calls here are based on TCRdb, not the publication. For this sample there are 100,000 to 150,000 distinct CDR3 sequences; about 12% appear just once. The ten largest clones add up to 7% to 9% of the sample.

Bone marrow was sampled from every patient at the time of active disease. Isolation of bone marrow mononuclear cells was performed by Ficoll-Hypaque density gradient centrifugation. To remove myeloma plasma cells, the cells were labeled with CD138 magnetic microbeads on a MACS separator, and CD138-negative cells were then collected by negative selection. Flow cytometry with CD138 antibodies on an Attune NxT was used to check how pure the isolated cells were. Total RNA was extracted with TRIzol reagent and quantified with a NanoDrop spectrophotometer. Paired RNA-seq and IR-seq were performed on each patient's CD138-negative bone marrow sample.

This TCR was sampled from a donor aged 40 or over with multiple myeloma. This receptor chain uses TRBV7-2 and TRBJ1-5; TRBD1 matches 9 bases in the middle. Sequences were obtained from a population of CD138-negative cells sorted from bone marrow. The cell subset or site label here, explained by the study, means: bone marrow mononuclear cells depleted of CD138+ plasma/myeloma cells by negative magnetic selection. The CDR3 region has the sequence CASSLRQGGRQPQHF. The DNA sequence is TGTGCCAGCAGCTTACGACAGGGGGGACGGCAGCCCCAGCATTTT.